This entry concerns a single T cell receptor beta chain. The junction departs from germline at one end; a sequencing error may be responsible. The sample originates from a study of tumor-infiltrating lymphocytes in primary liver carcinoma. Germline DNA was also extracted, and blood RNA derived from unsorted whole blood. A constant-region primer primed TCR beta cDNA synthesis from 400 to 550 ng of total RNA. ARM-PCR, slightly modified, supplied the TCR beta libraries through three nested multiplex PCR rounds. The first two PCR rounds used TRBV1-TRBV30 primers with a Cbeta primer, around 10 cycles each. TCRdb reanalysed the multiplex PCR reads using MiXCR and keeps one entry per CDR3 protein. The data hold about 180,000 distinct CDR3 sequences, with roughly 60% observed a single time. This CDR3 has 16 amino acids. Germline V lookup: CDR1 SGHAT, CDR2 FQNNGV.

The specimen was peripheral blood. This rearrangement joins TRBV11-2 to TRBJ2-5; TRBD2 might be the D (5 bases). This TCR was sampled from a man in his forties with primary liver carcinoma and hepatitis B virus infection. CDR3 region: CASSLVLVPYQEIQYF. The CDR3 DNA reads TGTGCCAGCAGCTTAGTACTAGTGCCATACCAAGAGATCCAGTACTTC.